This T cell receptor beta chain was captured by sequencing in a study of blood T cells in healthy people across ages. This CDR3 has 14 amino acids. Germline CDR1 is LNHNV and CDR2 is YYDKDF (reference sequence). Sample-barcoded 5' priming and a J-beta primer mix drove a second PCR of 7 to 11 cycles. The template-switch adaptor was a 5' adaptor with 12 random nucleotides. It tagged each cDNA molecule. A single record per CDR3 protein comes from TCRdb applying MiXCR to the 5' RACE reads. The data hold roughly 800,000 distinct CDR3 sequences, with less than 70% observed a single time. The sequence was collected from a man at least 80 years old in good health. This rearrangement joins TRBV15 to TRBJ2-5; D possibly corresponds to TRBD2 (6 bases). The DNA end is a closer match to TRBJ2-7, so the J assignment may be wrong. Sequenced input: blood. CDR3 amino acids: CATRAGFGLYEQYF. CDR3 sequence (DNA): TGTGCCACCAGGGCGGGATTCGGCTTATACGAGCAGTACTTC.